The clone carrying this T cell receptor beta chain was detected a few times. Its antigen is still unknown. This entry is derived from a study of post-analysis software for immune sequencing data. Points from the study as a whole: The study found TRBV5-6, TRBV5-1 and TRBV20-1 among a handful of TRBV segments more frequent in patients than controls.

TCR beta libraries were prepared from cDNA with unique molecular identifiers. Using its own MiXCR run on the PCR reads, TCRdb lists one record per CDR3 protein. The sample shows about 820,000 distinct CDR3 sequences, about 50% of them seen only once. Germline CDR1 SNHLY, CDR2 FYNNEI. Unmatched junction bases numbered 11, after V lost 6 bases and J lost 3 bases. The length of the CDR3 is 15 residues. The sequenced sample was blood. This clonotype was obtained from a girl aged 10 to 17 with multiple sclerosis. The gene calls are TRBV2 and TRBJ2-7; 7 nucleotides match TRBD2. The CDR3 is CASRGGQGLSYEQYF. CDR3 bases: TGTGCCAGCAGGGGAGGGCAGGGTCTCAGCTACGAGCAGTACTTC.